The following is a T cell receptor (beta chain) sequence with its context. The data derive from a study of blood T cell repertoires in COVID-19. Study-level information: Donors in the United States, Italy and Spain gave samples during acute or convalescent COVID-19. Sources were T cells, B-cell-depleted T cells, or PBMCs; the material itself was cDNA or gDNA.

Only in-frame clones appear in the TCRdb table, and some are missing; sequencing was by immunoSEQ multiplex PCR. The sample records over 150,000 clones, about 87% being singletons. The germline V gene encodes CDR1 SGHNT and CDR2 YYREEE (reference sequence). Trimming removed 0 bases from V and 5 bases from J; junction bases left unmatched: 6. This CDR3 spans 15 amino acids. The receptor was derived from a woman between 18 and 29 years old who had recovered from COVID-19. The V call is TRBV5-4, the J call TRBJ2-7; 9 nucleotides match TRBD1. Sample: peripheral blood. The CDR3 here is CASSLGQGEHHEQYF. For the CDR3, the DNA is TGTGCCAGCAGCTTGGGACAGGGGGAACACCACGAGCAGTACTTC.